These 19 T cell receptor beta chains were sequenced from one sample in a study of blood T cell repertoires in COVID-19. Measured with immunoSEQ multiplex PCR; TCRdb has only the in-frame clones, and not every one. Of some 85,000 clones listed, 78% are singletons. Sequences were obtained from peripheral blood. These receptor sequences come from a man aged 65 to 85 with COVID-19, enrolled during active disease.

This clone was recorded many times. V and J are TRBV4-1 and TRBJ2-7; D is unclear. There are 15 residues in the CDR3. Germline V gives CDR1 MGHRA, CDR2 YSYEKL. V was shortened by 4 bases and J by 1 base, with 14 bases between the two germline ends. The CDR3 protein is CASSPGDGSSYEQYF. CDR3 in DNA: TGCGCCAGCAGCCCCGGAGACGGGTCATCCTACGAGCAGTACTTC.

V is TRBV24-1 and J is TRBJ2-1; 10 nucleotides align to TRBD2. The ends lost 3 bases at V and 9 bases at J; junction bases unmatched: 13. This CDR3 spans 17 amino acids. Germline V gene lookup returns CDR1 KGHDR and CDR2 SFDVKD. CDR3 coding DNA: TGTGCCACCAGTGATCAGGCCAGCGGGAGGGCCCCGTTTGAGCAGTTCTTC. Amino acids: CATSDQASGRAPFEQFF.

There are a few counts of this clone. V gene TRBV2 combines with J gene TRBJ2-6; D might be TRBD1 (5 bases). V was shortened by 2 bases and J by 2 bases, with 10 bases between the two germline ends. The germline V gene encodes CDR1 SNHLY and CDR2 FYNNEI. This CDR3 spans 16 amino acids. The CDR3: CASSESKGTGANVLTF. CDR3 bases: TGTGCCAGCAGTGAAAGTAAGGGGACTGGGGCCAACGTCCTGACTTTC.

The chain has TRBV9 and TRBJ1-2, with D possibly being TRBD1 (6 bases). The CDR3 covers 15 residues. Germline V gives CDR1 SGDLS, CDR2 YYNGEE. V lost 0 bases to trimming and J lost 5 bases, with 14 bases between them. CDR3: CASSVEARGEYGYTF. The CDR3, as DNA: TGTGCCAGCAGCGTAGAGGCCAGGGGAGAATATGGCTACACCTTC.

This clone was recorded a few times. The rearrangement uses TRBV6-5 and TRBJ1-2; D is unclear. V was pared by 6 bases and J by 1 base, with 9 bases between. Germline CDR1 MNHEY, CDR2 SVGAGI. The CDR3 contains 13 residues. CDR3 amino acids: CASRQSFNYGYTF. CDR3 nucleotide sequence: TGTGCCAGCAGACAGAGTTTTAACTATGGCTACACCTTC.

This sequence joins TRBV7-9 and TRBJ2-5; the match to TRBD2 covers 8 bases. CDR1 SEHNR and CDR2 FQNEAQ come from the germline V gene (reference sequence). The junction had 5 bases not matched to a gene; V was cut back by 5 bases and J by 0 bases. The CDR3 runs 15 residues. In DNA, the CDR3 is TGTGCCAGCAGCAAAAAGGGACTAGACCAAGAGACCCAGTACTTC. It yields the protein CASSKKGLDQETQYF. Combining the CDR3 with reference TRBV7-9 and TRBJ2-5 gives the whole variable domain DTGVSQNPRHKITKRGQNVTFRCDPISEHNRLYWYRQTLGQGPEFLTYFQNEAQLEKSRLLSDRFSAERPKGSFSTLEIQRTEQGDSAMYLCASSKKGLDQETQYFGPGTRLLVL.

This chain connects TRBV5-8 to TRBJ2-5, with 10 bases lining up with TRBD2. This CDR3 has 15 residues. Germline CDR1 SGHTS, CDR2 YDEGEE. V lost 4 bases and J lost 5; bases outside the gene matches: 8. The CDR3 DNA reads as TGTGCCAGCAGCATCTGGAGCGGGAGGGTTGAGACCCAGTACTTC. Translated, it gives CASSIWSGRVETQYF.

V and J are TRBV19 and TRBJ1-6, with TRBD1 as a possible D gene (6 bases). Trimming stripped 5 bases from V and 6 bases from J, with 14 bases between. Germline CDR1 and CDR2: LNHDA and SQIVND (reference sequence). This CDR3 contains 15 residues. CDR3 sequence (DNA): TGTGCCAGTAGTTCTGGGGGCATGCCTAATTCACCCCTCCACTTT. This translates into CASSSGGMPNSPLHF.

There are a few counts of this clone. The V call is TRBV5-1, the J call TRBJ2-3; D unresolved. This CDR3 spans 12 amino acids. V lost 3 bases and J lost 4, with 6 bases in between. Germline V gene lookup returns CDR1 SGHRS and CDR2 YFSETQ. The CDR3 bases are TGCGCCAGCAGCTCCCCATCAGATACGCAGTATTTT. It yields the protein CASSSPSDTQYF.

The V and J genes are TRBV5-5 and TRBJ2-2, with D possibly being TRBD1 (7 bases). Germline V gene sequence: CDR1 SGHKS, CDR2 YYEKEE (reference sequence). Between the trimmed V and J ends, which lost 4 bases and 7 bases, there was a span of 14 bases. The CDR3 is 14 amino acids. The CDR3 DNA reads TGTGCCAGCAGCGCGCGACAGGGAGGCGGGGAGCTGTTTTTT. Protein: CASSARQGGGELFF.

This chain's CDR3 is CASSEGASNYEQYF. For the CDR3, the DNA is TGTGCCAGCAGTGAAGGAGCTAGCAACTACGAGCAGTACTTC. The chain couples TRBV6-1 to TRBJ2-7, with a weak D call TRBD2 (5 bases). This CDR3 spans 14 amino acids. Trimming removed 1 base from V and 3 bases from J, with 10 bases in between. Per the germline V gene, CDR1 is MNHNS and CDR2 is SASEGT.

The chain recombines TRBV6-5 with TRBJ1-2; the match to TRBD1 covers 8 bases. CDR3 size: 13 residues. Per germline, CDR1 MNHEY and CDR2 SVGAGI. Germline trimming cut 6 bases from V and 7 bases from J; bases unmatched to any gene: 7. As DNA, the CDR3 is TGTGCCAGCAGCTTAGACAGGGGCATTGGCTACACCTTC. Protein sequence: CASSLDRGIGYTF.

This clone was observed a few times. The chain combines TRBV4-1 with TRBJ2-7; perhaps TRBD2 as D (7 bases). V lost 2 bases and J lost 6, with 17 bases in between. This CDR3 comprises 15 residues. Germline V lookup: CDR1 MGHRA, CDR2 YSYEKL. The CDR3 DNA sequence: TGCGCCAGCAGCCAAACCCCGGGCGGGGGCGGCGAGCAGTACTTC. Translated, it gives CASSQTPGGGGEQYF.

CDR3 sequence (DNA): TGTGCCAGCAGTTACTGGGACAATAATTCACCCCTCCACTTT. It is translated as CASSYWDNNSPLHF. The chain is built from TRBV6-5 and TRBJ1-6; a weak D match, TRBD1 (6 bases). This CDR3 has 14 amino acids. Germline CDR1 is MNHEY and CDR2 is SVGAGI. V was pared by 1 base and J by 5 bases, with 6 bases between.

The CDR3 bases are TGTGCCAGTACACTGGACAGGGACTTCTCTGGGGCCAACGTCCTGACTTTC. It specifies CASTLDRDFSGANVLTF. The J gene is TRBJ2-6, the V gene TRBV19, with TRBD1 matching over 8 bases. J gave up 0 bases and V 7 bases, and 8 bases lay outside the gene matches. Germline V gene data show CDR1 as LNHDA and CDR2 as SQIVND (reference sequence). The CDR3 extends over 17 amino acids.

A single count supports this clone. The chain combines TRBV30 with TRBJ2-2, with 14 bases identical to TRBD2. CDR3 size: 15 residues. Germline-derived CDR1 and CDR2 are GTSNPN and SVGIG (reference sequence). V trimming: 5 bases; J trimming: 5 bases; junction bases outside the gene matches: 4. The CDR3 spells CAWGTSGRRTGELFF. In DNA, the CDR3 is TGTGCCTGGGGGACTAGCGGGAGACGGACCGGGGAGCTGTTTTTT.

The rearrangement links TRBV5-1 to TRBJ2-7, with 9 bases fitting TRBD1. The V gene's germline CDR1 is SGHRS and CDR2 YFSETQ. V shed 2 bases and J 8 bases; nucleotides not matched to a gene: 14. The CDR3 is 16 amino acids. The chain's CDR3 is CASSLSSAPTGGKQYF. The CDR3 region has the DNA TGCGCCAGCAGCTTAAGCTCTGCCCCGACAGGGGGGAAGCAGTACTTC.

This clone has only a few counts. The CDR3 nucleotides read TGTGCCACCAGCAGACTTAGTCGCCGGGACAGGTATTACGAGCAGTACTTC. This translates into CATSRLSRRDRYYEQYF. This rearrangement joins TRBV15 to TRBJ2-7, with 8 bases identical to TRBD1. The V gene's germline CDR1 is LNHNV and CDR2 YYDKDF (reference sequence). Unmatched junction bases numbered 13, after V lost 2 bases and J lost 4 bases. The CDR3 sequence is 17 residues long.

V gene TRBV6-2 or TRBV6-3 combines with J gene TRBJ2-1; 11 bases match TRBD1. Looked up from germline, CDR1 is MNHEY and CDR2 is SVGEGT. The trim removed 5 bases at V and 4 bases at J, leaving 7 bases unmatched. The CDR3 runs 16 residues. CDR3 nucleotide sequence: TGTGCCAGCAGTGACCCCGGGACAGGGGGGTACAATGAGCAGTTCTTC. It encodes CASSDPGTGGYNEQFF.